The 24 T cell receptor beta chains below all came from one sample that was sequenced in a study of T cell changes during pregnancy in multiple sclerosis. Clones were read by immunoSEQ multiplex PCR, and TCRdb kept only the in-frame ones, dropping some. The sample holds around 70,000 clones, just under 95% seen once. The material was peripheral blood, obtained after pregnancy. These receptors all come from a female donor in good health, enrolled as a control in a pregnancy study.

The chain uses TRBV13 and TRBJ2-7; D is unresolved. Trimming pared 5 bases from V and 2 bases from J, leaving 7 bases between. Germline assignment: CDR1 PRHDT and CDR2 FYEKMQ (reference sequence). The CDR3 sequence is 12 residues long. This CDR3 is CASSRRPYEQYF. Written as DNA, the CDR3 is TGTGCCAGCAGCCGTCGTCCCTACGAGCAGTACTTC.

The genes are TRBV21-1 and TRBJ2-7; TRBD2 is the table's D call, not checked against the DNA. TRBV21-1 is flagged as a pseudogene. The CDR3 is made up of 15 amino acids. The CDR3 DNA reads as TGTGCCAGCAGCAGACCCGGGTCAATTTCCTACGAGCAGTACTTC. Translation gives CASSRPGSISYEQYF.

This chain joins TRBV6-5 and TRBJ2-5; maybe TRBD2 (5 bases). The CDR3 covers 11 residues. V was pared by 4 bases and J by 7 bases, with 7 bases between. Per the germline V gene, CDR1 is MNHEY and CDR2 is SVGAGI. The CDR3 protein is CASSSGGTQYF. The CDR3 DNA reads as TGTGCCAGCAGTTCCGGAGGGACCCAGTACTTC.

The genes are TRBV11-2 and TRBJ2-4; 10 positions match TRBD1. CDR1 is SGHAT and CDR2 is FQNNGV in the germline V gene. V lost 5 bases to trimming and J lost 6 bases; unmatched junction nucleotides: 7. The CDR3 contains 15 residues. CDR3 sequence: CASSMTGGEGNIQYF. CDR3 nucleotides: TGTGCCAGCAGCATGACAGGGGGCGAAGGAAACATTCAGTACTTC.

This rearrangement joins TRBV5-4 to TRBJ2-1, with TRBD1 matching over 8 bases. Trimming removed 0 bases from V and 6 bases from J; junction bases left unmatched: 5. Germline CDR1 is SGHNT and CDR2 is YYREEE (reference sequence). The CDR3 length is 15 residues. This CDR3 is CASSLEQGASNEQFF. The CDR3 region has the DNA TGTGCCAGCAGCTTGGAGCAGGGGGCTAGCAATGAGCAGTTCTTC. The variable domain in full, with the rest retrieved from reference TRBV5-4 and TRBJ2-1, is ETGVTQSPTHLIKTRGQQVTLRCSSQSGHNTVSWYQQALGQGPQFIFQYYREEENGRGNFPPRFSGLQFPNYSSELNVNALELDDSALYLCASSLEQGASNEQFFGPGTRLTVL.

This chain uses TRBV19 with TRBJ2-7; TRBD1 matches at 9 bases. V lost 4 bases and J lost 3; bases outside the gene matches: 7. CDR1 and CDR2 from the germline V gene are LNHDA and SQIVND (reference sequence). The CDR3 is made up of 15 amino acids. The CDR3 loop is CASSNFGTGFYEQYF. In DNA, the CDR3 is TGTGCCAGTAGTAATTTTGGGACAGGGTTCTACGAGCAGTACTTC.

The chain has TRBV7-9 and TRBJ1-1; 10 bases are shared with TRBD1. The CDR3 length is 18 residues. Germline values: CDR1 SEHNR, CDR2 FQNEAQ (reference sequence). V shed 4 bases and J 0 bases; nucleotides not matched to a gene: 11. DNA for the CDR3: TGTGCCAGCAGCTCCTCCGACAGGGGGCCTCCCATGAACACTGAAGCTTTCTTT. It specifies CASSSSDRGPPMNTEAFF. Based on the CDR3 plus reference TRBV7-9 and TRBJ1-1, the full variable domain is DTGVSQNPRHKITKRGQNVTFRCDPISEHNRLYWYRQTLGQGPEFLTYFQNEAQLEKSRLLSDRFSAERPKGSFSTLEIQRTEQGDSAMYLCASSSSDRGPPMNTEAFFGQGTRLTVV.

This clone appeared once. The chain combines TRBV2 with TRBJ1-2; D unclear. This CDR3 comprises 14 residues. With 5 bases removed from V and 1 base from J, the gap between germline ends came to 11 bases. The germline CDR1 and CDR2 sequences are SNHLY and FYNNEI. The CDR3 loop is CASSFNSLNYGYTF. CDR3 nucleotide sequence: TGTGCCAGCAGTTTTAACAGCCTTAACTATGGCTACACCTTC.

This clone was counted a single time. The chain is built from TRBV7-6 and TRBJ1-2, with 7 bases that match TRBD1. From germline, CDR1 is SGHVS and CDR2 FNYEAQ. The CDR3 loop spans 13 amino acids. The junction had 1 base not matched to a gene; V was cut back by 3 bases and J by 3 bases. This chain's CDR3 is CASSFDRDYGYTF. In DNA form, the CDR3 reads TGTGCCAGCAGCTTCGACAGGGACTATGGCTACACCTTC. Full variable domain (outside the CDR3, taken from reference TRBV7-6 and TRBJ1-2): GAGVSQSPRYKVTKRGQDVALRCDPISGHVSLYWYRQALGQGPEFLTYFNYEAQQDKSGLPNDRFSAERPEGSISTLTIQRTEQRDSAMYRCASSFDRDYGYTFGSGTRLTVV.

The V call is TRBV6-1, the J call TRBJ1-1; no firm D call. Per the germline V gene, CDR1 is MNHNS and CDR2 is SASEGT. V lost 4 bases and J lost 5, with 20 bases in between. This CDR3 comprises 16 residues. In DNA form, the CDR3 reads TGTGCCAGCAGTGTGAAGGACTACAGACTGGGGACTGAAGCTTTCTTT. Translation gives CASSVKDYRLGTEAFF.

This sequence joins TRBV5-4 and TRBJ2-3, with D uncertain. CDR3 size: 12 residues. CDR1 SGHNT and CDR2 YYREEE come from the germline V gene (reference sequence). V was shortened by 0 bases and J by 8 bases, with 7 bases between the two germline ends. The CDR3 loop is CASSLDPGTQYF. The CDR3 DNA follows: TGTGCCAGCAGCTTGGATCCGGGTACGCAGTATTTT.

This chain links TRBV4-1 with TRBJ2-1; TRBD1 might be the D (5 bases). V lost 0 bases, J lost 10 bases, and 19 bases lay in between. The CDR3 has 16 residues. Germline V gene lookup returns CDR1 MGHRA and CDR2 YSYEKL. CDR3: CASSQDGSGRGYEQFF. In DNA, the CDR3 is TGCGCCAGCAGCCAAGATGGGTCCGGAAGGGGTTACGAGCAGTTCTTC.

The chain has TRBV6-1 and TRBJ2-3; possibly TRBD2 for D (5 bases). The CDR3 consists of 12 residues. CDR1 is MNHNS, CDR2 SASEGT, per germline. The V end lost 2 bases, the J end lost 7 bases, and 7 bases lay between the germline ends. The CDR3 reads CASSELGNTQYF. CDR3 in DNA: TGTGCCAGCAGTGAACTCGGGAATACGCAGTATTTT.

This rearrangement joins TRBV6-1 to TRBJ2-5; 7 nucleotides match TRBD2. The length of the CDR3 is 15 residues. V shed 0 bases and J 2 bases; nucleotides not matched to a gene: 3. Per germline, CDR1 MNHNS and CDR2 SASEGT. The CDR3 region is CASSEAVGGQETQYF. The CDR3 region has the DNA TGTGCCAGCAGTGAAGCGGTGGGGGGGCAAGAGACCCAGTACTTC.

Points on this clone: The same CDR3 arises from other DNA sequences in this sample as well. The chain uses TRBV19 and TRBJ2-3, with 8 bases identical to TRBD1. CDR3 length: 13 residues. The germline V gene has CDR1 LNHDA and CDR2 SQIVND (reference sequence). Trimming at V came to 3 bases and at J to 6 bases, leaving 2 bases not matched to a gene. CDR3 sequence: CASSIQGADTQYF. The CDR3 bases are TGTGCCAGTAGTATCCAGGGGGCGGATACGCAGTATTTT.

In its sample, this clone was seen a few times. The V and J genes are TRBV5-1 and TRBJ2-2; TRBD1 aligns across 8 bases. The CDR3 extends over 14 amino acids. V was pared by 4 bases and J by 7 bases, with 6 bases of the junction left unmatched. Germline CDR1 and CDR2: SGHRS and YFSETQ. CDR3 sequence reads: CASSGRGQDGELFF. CDR3 nucleotide sequence: TGCGCCAGCAGCGGCAGGGGGCAAGACGGGGAGCTGTTTTTT.

The chain uses TRBV7-2 and TRBJ2-7; tentative D call: TRBD1 (5 bases). This CDR3 has 13 amino acids. With 5 bases removed from V and 6 bases from J, the gap between germline ends came to 14 bases. Germline V gene data show CDR1 as SGHTA and CDR2 as FQGNSA. The CDR3 coding sequence is TGTGCCAGCAGCATAAGTCCAGGGATCGAGCAGTACTTC. As protein: CASSISPGIEQYF.

The V and J genes are TRBV30 and TRBJ1-5; D is ambiguous. Germline values: CDR1 GTSNPN, CDR2 SVGIG (reference sequence). CDR3 length: 14 residues. Between the trimmed V and J ends, which lost 1 base and 6 bases, there was a span of 13 bases. Here the CDR3 DNA reads TGTGCCTGGAGTGAGGTGTTGAGGGCTCAGCCCCAGCATTTT. Protein product: CAWSEVLRAQPQHF. The full variable domain, completed using reference TRBV30 and TRBJ1-5, is SQTIHQWPATLVQPVGSPLSLECTVEGTSNPNLYWYRQAAGRGLQLLFYSVGIGQISSEVPQNLSASRPQDRQFILSSKKLLLSDSGFYLCAWSEVLRAQPQHFGDGTRLSIL.

V and J are TRBV15 and TRBJ1-2; D gene uncertain. V gave up 0 bases and J gave up 4 bases, with 3 bases separating them. CDR3 length: 12 amino acids. The germline gives CDR1 LNHNV, CDR2 YYDKDF (reference sequence). The CDR3 DNA reads as TGTGCCACCAGCAGAGACGGCTATGGCTACACCTTC. It yields the protein CATSRDGYGYTF.

This sequence joins TRBV7-8 and TRBJ2-3; 8 bases agree with TRBD2. The CDR3 is 17 amino acids. J lost 1 base, V lost 0 bases, and 6 bases had no gene match. Germline V gives CDR1 SGHVS, CDR2 FQNEAQ. CDR3 nucleotides: TGTGCCAGCAGCTTAGCGGGCGGGGGGCCCCGCACAGATACGCAGTATTTT. Protein sequence: CASSLAGGGPRTDTQYF.

This clone was detected only once. CDR3 loop: CASSYSQGTSYEQYF. CDR3 DNA: TGTGCCAGCAGTTACTCCCAGGGGACCTCCTACGAGCAGTACTTC. This chain links TRBV6-6 with TRBJ2-7, with D possibly matching TRBD1 (6 bases). V shed 0 bases and J shed 0 bases, with 9 bases lying between them. Germline lookup yields CDR1 MNHNY and CDR2 SVGAGI (reference sequence). This CDR3 is 15 amino acids long.

The chain recombines TRBV21-1 with TRBJ1-3; the D segment call TRBD1 is taken from the table without a DNA check. TRBV21-1 is deemed a pseudogene. The CDR3 totals 18 residues. The CDR3 bases are TGTGCCAGCAGCAAGGCCGGGACACCTTTATTCTCTGGAAACACCATATATTTT. Translated: CASSKAGTPLFSGNTIYF.

This clone was recorded only once. V usage is TRBV18 and J usage is TRBJ2-7, with 11 bases matching TRBD2. Germline CDR1 reads KGHSH; CDR2 reads LQKENI. Trimming removed 6 bases from V and 3 bases from J; junction bases left unmatched: 7. The CDR3 spans 15 residues. The CDR3 DNA follows: TGTGCCAGCTCGCCCGGGACTAGCGGTATCTACGAGCAGTACTTC. Amino acids: CASSPGTSGIYEQYF.

This chain connects TRBV7-9 to TRBJ2-7; 9 bases align to TRBD1. Germline CDR1 is SEHNR and CDR2 is FQNEAQ (reference sequence). This CDR3 has 13 amino acids. Germline trimming cut 5 bases from V and 2 bases from J; bases unmatched to any gene: 1. For the CDR3, the DNA is TGTGCCAGCAGCAGGGACAGGGCCTACGAGCAGTACTTC. Translating it yields CASSRDRAYEQYF.